A single sample is the source of the 8 T cell receptor beta chains below, sequenced in a study of shared clonotypes between healthy human individuals. Naive CD8 cells comprised CD45RO-negative, CCR7-positively selected cells, excluding terminally differentiated effector memory CD45RA+ cells. Produced via immunoSEQ multiplex PCR; TCRdb's table is partial and in-frame only. The table has around 600,000 clones, 90% to 95% seen once. Sequences were obtained from naive CD8+ T cells sorted from blood. Every receptor here comes from a woman in her thirties in good health.

In this sample, this clone turned up once. This chain joins TRBV27 and TRBJ2-7; the D gene is possibly TRBD1 (5 bases). Deletions cut 0 bases from V and 9 bases from J, with 12 bases between. This CDR3 has 13 residues. Germline CDR1 reads MNHEY; CDR2 reads SMNVEV (reference sequence). The CDR3 is CASSLSQGLWQYF. The CDR3, as DNA: TGTGCCAGCAGTTTATCCCAGGGTCTGTGGCAGTACTTC.

This chain uses TRBV5-4 with TRBJ2-2; D is unclear. Trimming took 0 bases from V and 2 from J, leaving 8 bases between them. The germline CDR1 and CDR2 sequences are SGHNT and YYREEE (reference sequence). This CDR3 is 15 amino acids long. The CDR3 reads CASSLGSGNTGELFF. CDR3 coding DNA: TGTGCCAGCAGCTTGGGTTCGGGCAACACCGGGGAGCTGTTTTTT. Supplemented by reference TRBV5-4 and TRBJ2-2, the full variable domain reads ETGVTQSPTHLIKTRGQQVTLRCSSQSGHNTVSWYQQALGQGPQFIFQYYREEENGRGNFPPRFSGLQFPNYSSELNVNALELDDSALYLCASSLGSGNTGELFFGEGSRLTVL.

This clone was recorded only once. The chain links TRBV13 to TRBJ2-1; D perhaps matches TRBD2 (6 bases). Trimming left V 0 bases short and J 8 bases short, with 20 bases between. This CDR3 comprises 17 residues. Per germline, CDR1 PRHDT and CDR2 FYEKMQ (reference sequence). The CDR3 bases are TGTGCCAGCAGCTTAGGAGAGGGAGGTAGTTTTCGGGATGAGCAGTTCTTC. Amino acids: CASSLGEGGSFRDEQFF.

V and J are TRBV29-1 and TRBJ2-2; D may be TRBD2 (5 bases). Germline assignment: CDR1 SQVTM and CDR2 ANQGSEA. The CDR3 spans 12 residues. V shed 4 bases and J shed 3 bases, with 6 bases lying between them. For the CDR3, the DNA is TGCAGCGTTGTGGGAGACACCGGGGAGCTGTTTTTT. It codes for CSVVGDTGELFF.

The chain has TRBV7-9 and TRBJ2-3, with unresolved D. The ends were cut back, 5 bases at V and 1 base at J, with 13 bases in the middle. The CDR3 sequence is 15 residues long. The germline gives CDR1 SEHNR, CDR2 FQNEAQ (reference sequence). Here the CDR3 DNA reads TGTGCCAGCAGCAAGATAGAATCGGGCACAGATACGCAGTATTTT. It is translated as CASSKIESGTDTQYF.

This rearrangement joins TRBV11-2 to TRBJ1-2; no definite D call. The CDR3 extends over 12 amino acids. Germline CDR1 is SGHAT and CDR2 is FQNNGV. V lost 5 bases to trimming and J lost 6 bases, with 10 bases between them. As DNA, the CDR3 is TGTGCCAGCAGCGCAGGACTGAATGGCTACACCTTC. This codes for CASSAGLNGYTF.

The V and J genes are TRBV28 and TRBJ2-1; D gene ambiguous. The CDR3 is made up of 11 amino acids. The ends were cut back, 11 bases at V and 8 bases at J, with 13 bases in the middle. Germline values: CDR1 MDHEN, CDR2 SYDVKM. As DNA, the CDR3 is TGTGCCGCGTCTAGGGATCATGAGCAGTTCTTC. As protein: CAASRDHEQFF. The complete variable domain, with remaining parts taken from reference TRBV28 and TRBJ2-1, reads DVKVTQSSRYLVKRTGEKVFLECVQDMDHENMFWYRQDPGLGLRLIYFSYDVKMKEKGDIPEGYSVSREKKERFSLILESASTNQTSMYLCAASRDHEQFFGPGTRLTVL.

The chain links TRBV9 to TRBJ2-6; D is undetermined. V lost 6 bases, J lost 5 bases, and 21 bases lay in between. CDR1 SGDLS and CDR2 YYNGEE come from the germline V gene. The CDR3 is 17 residues long. CDR3 bases: TGTGCCAGCAATCCATTGTACAAACAAAGTCGGGCCAACGTCCTGACTTTC. It codes for CASNPLYKQSRANVLTF.